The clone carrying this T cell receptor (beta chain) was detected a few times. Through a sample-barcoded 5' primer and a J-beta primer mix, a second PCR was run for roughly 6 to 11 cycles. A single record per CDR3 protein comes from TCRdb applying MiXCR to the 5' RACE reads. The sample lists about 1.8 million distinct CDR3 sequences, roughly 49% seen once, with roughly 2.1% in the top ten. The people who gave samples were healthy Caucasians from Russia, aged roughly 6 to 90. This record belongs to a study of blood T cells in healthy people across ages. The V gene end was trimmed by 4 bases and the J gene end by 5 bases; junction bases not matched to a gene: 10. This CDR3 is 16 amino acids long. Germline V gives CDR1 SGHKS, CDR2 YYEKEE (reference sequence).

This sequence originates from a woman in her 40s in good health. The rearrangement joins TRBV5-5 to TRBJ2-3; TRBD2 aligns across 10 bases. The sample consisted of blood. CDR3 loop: CASSRRTSGAEDTQYF. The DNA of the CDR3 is TGTGCCAGCAGCCGGAGAACTAGCGGGGCTGAAGATACGCAGTATTTT.